One and the same sample provided the 13 T cell receptor beta chains below, sequenced in a study of shared clonotypes between healthy human individuals. Sequencing used immunoSEQ multiplex PCR; TCRdb keeps in-frame clones, though not all of them. The data show 1,500,000 or so clones, 95% to 97% seen once. Sequenced input: naive CD4+ T cells sorted from blood. Subset meaning: CD45RA+ positively selected. These receptors were collected from a man aged 25 to 40 in good health.

The rearrangement links TRBV7-8 to TRBJ1-2, with TRBD1 matching over 9 bases. The CDR3 spans 18 residues. Germline V lookup: CDR1 SGHVS, CDR2 FQNEAQ. V gave up 3 bases and J gave up 2 bases; unmatched junction bases: 13. DNA of the CDR3: TGTGCCAGCAGCTTGCGGGACAGGGCCTTTACTATGAACTATGGCTACACCTTC. Translating it yields CASSLRDRAFTMNYGYTF.

The V call is TRBV6-1, the J call TRBJ1-2; 7 bases map to TRBD1. V dropped 6 bases and J dropped 5; count of bases not matched to a gene: 12. Germline CDR1 MNHNS, CDR2 SASEGT. There are 15 residues in the CDR3. The CDR3 loop is CASRDSLDRAYGYTF. The CDR3 nucleotides are TGTGCCAGCAGGGATTCTCTTGACAGGGCTTATGGCTACACCTTC.

This chain links TRBV28 with TRBJ2-7, with a tentative D call TRBD2 (5 bases). V was trimmed by 6 bases and J by 0 bases, leaving 12 bases between them. The length of the CDR3 is 14 residues. The germline gives CDR1 MDHEN, CDR2 SYDVKM. The CDR3: CASSGVYSSYEQYF. CDR3 sequence (DNA): TGTGCCAGCAGCGGGGTGTATAGCTCCTACGAGCAGTACTTC.

The chain combines TRBV27 with TRBJ2-7; 12 nucleotides match TRBD1. CDR3 size: 14 residues. V lost 6 bases to trimming and J lost 6 bases; unmatched junction nucleotides: 6. CDR1 MNHEY and CDR2 SMNVEV come from the germline V gene (reference sequence). The CDR3 DNA is TGTGCCAGCAGCCAGGGACAGGGGGCCCGCGAGCAGTACTTC. Its translation: CASSQGQGAREQYF.

The V and J genes are TRBV18 and TRBJ1-2, with 8 positions matching TRBD1. Germline loops: CDR1 KGHSH, CDR2 LQKENI. Trimming took 2 bases from V and 3 from J; bases not matched to a gene: 2. The CDR3 contains 14 residues. The CDR3 loop reads CASSPTGQDYGYTF. CDR3 DNA sequence: TGTGCCAGCTCACCAACGGGACAGGACTATGGCTACACCTTC. Full variable domain (outside the CDR3, taken from reference TRBV18 and TRBJ1-2): NAGVMQNPRHLVRRRGQEARLRCSPMKGHSHVYWYRQLPEEGLKFMVYLQKENIIDESGMPKERFSAEFPKEGPSILRIQQVVRGDSAAYFCASSPTGQDYGYTFGSGTRLTVV.

The chain joins TRBV11-2 to TRBJ2-2; a possible D gene is TRBD2 (6 bases). With 7 bases removed from V and 2 bases from J, the gap between germline ends came to 20 bases. CDR3 size: 17 residues. In germline, CDR1 is SGHAT, CDR2 FQNNGV. DNA of the CDR3: TGTGCCAGCACCAAATTTCCCGGCGGGGATAACACCGGGGAGCTGTTTTTT. It is translated as CASTKFPGGDNTGELFF.

V gene TRBV5-4 combines with J gene TRBJ2-7, with 11 nucleotides matching TRBD2. The V segment lost 4 bases and the J segment 6 bases; nucleotides outside the gene matches: 21. The germline V gene has CDR1 SGHNT and CDR2 YYREEE (reference sequence). The CDR3 contains 19 residues. The DNA for the CDR3 is TGTGCCAGCAGCCCCAAAGGTGGCCTAGCGGGAGGCCCGTCGGGCGAGCAGTACTTC. It translates to CASSPKGGLAGGPSGEQYF. Full variable domain (remainder filled in from reference TRBV5-4 and TRBJ2-7): ETGVTQSPTHLIKTRGQQVTLRCSSQSGHNTVSWYQQALGQGPQFIFQYYREEENGRGNFPPRFSGLQFPNYSSELNVNALELDDSALYLCASSPKGGLAGGPSGEQYFGPGTRLTVT.

The V call is TRBV19, the J call TRBJ1-1; a possible D gene is TRBD1 (5 bases). Germline-derived CDR1 and CDR2 are LNHDA and SQIVND (reference sequence). The germline V and J ends were trimmed by 7 bases and 2 bases, with 20 bases remaining between them. This CDR3 is built from 16 residues. The CDR3: CASKILGQGRNTEAFF. In DNA form, the CDR3 reads TGTGCCAGTAAAATCCTGGGGCAGGGCAGAAACACTGAAGCTTTCTTT.

This chain connects TRBV7-2 to TRBJ1-4, with D possibly being TRBD1 (6 bases). Germline V gene sequence: CDR1 SGHTA, CDR2 FQGNSA. The CDR3 is 15 residues long. V lost 5 bases and J lost 2, with 12 bases in between. The CDR3 DNA follows: TGTGCCAGCAGCAGAGACAGGTCCACTAATGAAAAACTGTTTTTT. Its protein product is CASSRDRSTNEKLFF.

DNA for the CDR3: TGTGCCAGCAGCTCCCTTGGACTACACGAGCAGTACTTC. Translation: CASSSLGLHEQYF. The chain uses TRBV11-2 and TRBJ2-7, with D maybe TRBD2 (6 bases). There are 13 residues in the CDR3. Trimming cost V 4 bases and J 5 bases, with 12 bases left between them. Germline V gene sequence: CDR1 SGHAT, CDR2 FQNNGV.

The chain recombines TRBV6-5 with TRBJ1-1, with TRBD1 identical over 7 bases. J lost 5 bases, V lost 7 bases, and 13 bases had no gene match. This CDR3 contains 15 residues. Germline lookup yields CDR1 MNHEY and CDR2 SVGAGI. The CDR3 spells CASTHNQGVETEAFF. The CDR3 nucleotides are TGTGCCAGCACCCATAACCAGGGGGTAGAAACTGAAGCTTTCTTT.

This clone was seen a single time. The chain employs TRBV19 and TRBJ2-1, with 12 bases that match TRBD2. Trimming at V came to 5 bases and at J to 1 base, leaving 9 bases not matched to a gene. Germline V gene lookup returns CDR1 LNHDA and CDR2 SQIVND (reference sequence). This CDR3 is 18 amino acids long. Here the CDR3 reads CASSPQPLAGGSYNEQFF. Written as DNA, the CDR3 is TGTGCCAGTAGTCCTCAACCCCTAGCGGGAGGGTCCTACAATGAGCAGTTCTTC.

V and J are TRBV9 and TRBJ2-4; 8 bases map to TRBD1. The germline CDR1 and CDR2 sequences are SGDLS and YYNGEE. The V segment lost 0 bases and the J segment 7 bases; nucleotides outside the gene matches: 15. The CDR3 has 18 residues. CDR3 amino acids: CASSVGTGLSEGRNIQYF. CDR3 in DNA: TGTGCCAGCAGCGTAGGGACAGGGCTATCGGAGGGAAGGAACATTCAGTACTTC.